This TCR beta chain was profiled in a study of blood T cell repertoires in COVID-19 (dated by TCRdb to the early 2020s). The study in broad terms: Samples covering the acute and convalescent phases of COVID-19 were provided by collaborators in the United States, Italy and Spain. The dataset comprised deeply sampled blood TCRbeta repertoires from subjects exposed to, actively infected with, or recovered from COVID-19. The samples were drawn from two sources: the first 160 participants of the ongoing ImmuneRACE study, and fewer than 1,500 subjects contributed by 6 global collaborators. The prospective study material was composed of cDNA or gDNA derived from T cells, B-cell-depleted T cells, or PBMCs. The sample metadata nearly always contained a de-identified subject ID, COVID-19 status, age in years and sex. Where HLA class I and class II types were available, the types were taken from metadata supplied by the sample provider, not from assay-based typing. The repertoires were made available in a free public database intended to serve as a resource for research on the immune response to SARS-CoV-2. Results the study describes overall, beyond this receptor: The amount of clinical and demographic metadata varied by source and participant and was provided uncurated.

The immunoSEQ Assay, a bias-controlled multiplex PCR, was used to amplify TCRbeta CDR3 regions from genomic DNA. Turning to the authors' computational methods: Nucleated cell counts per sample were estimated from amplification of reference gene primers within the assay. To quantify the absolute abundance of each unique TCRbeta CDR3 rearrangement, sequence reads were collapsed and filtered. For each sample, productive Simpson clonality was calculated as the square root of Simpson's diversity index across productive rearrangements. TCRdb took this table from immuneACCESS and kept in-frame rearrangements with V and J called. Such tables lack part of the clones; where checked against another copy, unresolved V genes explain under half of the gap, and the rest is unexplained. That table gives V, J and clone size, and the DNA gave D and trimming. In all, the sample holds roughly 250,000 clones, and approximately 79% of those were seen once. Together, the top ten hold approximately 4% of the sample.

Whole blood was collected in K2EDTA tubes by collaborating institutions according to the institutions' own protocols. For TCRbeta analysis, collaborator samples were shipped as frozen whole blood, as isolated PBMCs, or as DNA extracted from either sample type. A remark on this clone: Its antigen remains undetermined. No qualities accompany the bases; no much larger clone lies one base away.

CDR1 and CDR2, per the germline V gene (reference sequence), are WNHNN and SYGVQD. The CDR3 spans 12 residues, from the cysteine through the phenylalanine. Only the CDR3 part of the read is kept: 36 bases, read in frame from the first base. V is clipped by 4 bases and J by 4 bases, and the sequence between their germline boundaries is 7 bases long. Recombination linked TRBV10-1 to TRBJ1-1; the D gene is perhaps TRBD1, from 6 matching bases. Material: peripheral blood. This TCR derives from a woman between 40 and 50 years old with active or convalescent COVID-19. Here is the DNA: TGCGCCAGCAGTGGGGACACCACTGAAGCTTTCTTT. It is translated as CASSGDTTEAFF.